This TCR beta chain was sequenced in a study of cytomegalovirus exposure and HLA in healthy donors. In the PCR, 60 Vbeta and 13 Jbeta primers were used. The method was immunoSEQ multiplex PCR; TCRdb's version includes in-frame clones alone and lacks a portion of them. This listing includes about 130,000 clones. The sequence derives from a woman aged 60-75 years in good health and CMV-seronegative. Sequenced: PBMCs.

CDR3 sequence (DNA): TGCGCCAGCAGCTTTTCCGGGTCTATGAACACTGAAGCTTTCTTT. It yields the protein CASSFSGSMNTEAFF. V and J are TRBV5-1 and TRBJ1-1; D gene uncertain. Trimming removed 2 bases from V and 0 bases from J, with 11 bases in between. The CDR3 runs 15 residues. CDR1 and CDR2 from the germline V gene are SGHRS and YFSETQ.